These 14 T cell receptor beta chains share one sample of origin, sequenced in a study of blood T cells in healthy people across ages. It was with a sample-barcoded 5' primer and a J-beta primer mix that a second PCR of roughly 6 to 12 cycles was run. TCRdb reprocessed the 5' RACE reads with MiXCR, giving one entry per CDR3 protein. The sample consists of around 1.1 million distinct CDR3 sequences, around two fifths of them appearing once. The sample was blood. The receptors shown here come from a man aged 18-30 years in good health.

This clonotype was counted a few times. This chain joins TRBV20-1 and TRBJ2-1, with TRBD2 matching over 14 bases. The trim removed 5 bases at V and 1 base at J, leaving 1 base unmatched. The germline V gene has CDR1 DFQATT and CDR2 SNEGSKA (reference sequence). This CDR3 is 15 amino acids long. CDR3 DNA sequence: TGCAGTGCTTGGACTAGCGGGGGGTCCTACAATGAGCAGTTCTTC. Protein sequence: CSAWTSGGSYNEQFF.

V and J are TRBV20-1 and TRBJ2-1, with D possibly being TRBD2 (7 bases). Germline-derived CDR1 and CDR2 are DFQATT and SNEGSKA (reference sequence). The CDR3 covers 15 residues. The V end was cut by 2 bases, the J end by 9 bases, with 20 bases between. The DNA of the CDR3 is TGCAGTGCTAGAAAACCGGGGGGCCATAGGGGTGAGCAGTTCTTC. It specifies CSARKPGGHRGEQFF.

CDR3 sequence reads: CASSELLPYGYTF. In DNA form, the CDR3 reads TGTGCCAGCAGTGAATTGCTTCCCTATGGCTACACCTTC. This sequence joins TRBV6-1 and TRBJ1-2; D gene uncertain. Trimming left V 2 bases short and J 4 bases short, with 8 bases between. Germline values: CDR1 MNHNS, CDR2 SASEGT. The CDR3 runs to 13 residues.

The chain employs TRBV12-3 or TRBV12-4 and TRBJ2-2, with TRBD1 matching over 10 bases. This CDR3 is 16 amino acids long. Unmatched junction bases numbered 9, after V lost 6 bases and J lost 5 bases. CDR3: CASRSPGQGYTGELFF. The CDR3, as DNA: TGTGCCAGCAGATCGCCGGGACAGGGGTATACCGGGGAGCTGTTTTTT.

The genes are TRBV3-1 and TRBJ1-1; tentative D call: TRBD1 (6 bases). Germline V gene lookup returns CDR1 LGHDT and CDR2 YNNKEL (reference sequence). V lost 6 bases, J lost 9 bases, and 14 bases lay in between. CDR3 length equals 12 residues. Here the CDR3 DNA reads TGTGCCAGCAGTCCCGGACAGTTGAAAGCTTTCTTT. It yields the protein CASSPGQLKAFF.

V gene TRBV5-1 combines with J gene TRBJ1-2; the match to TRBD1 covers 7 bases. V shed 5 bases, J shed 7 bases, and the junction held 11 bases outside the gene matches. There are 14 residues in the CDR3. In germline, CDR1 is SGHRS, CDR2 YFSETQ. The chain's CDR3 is CASRSGGGDSGYTF. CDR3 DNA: TGCGCCAGCAGATCAGGGGGAGGCGACTCTGGCTACACCTTC.

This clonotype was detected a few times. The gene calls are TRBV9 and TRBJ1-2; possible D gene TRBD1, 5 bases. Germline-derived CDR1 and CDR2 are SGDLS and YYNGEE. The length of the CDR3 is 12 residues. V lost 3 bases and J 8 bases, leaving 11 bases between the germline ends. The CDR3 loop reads CASSARVDGYTF. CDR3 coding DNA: TGTGCCAGCAGCGCCAGGGTAGACGGCTACACCTTC.

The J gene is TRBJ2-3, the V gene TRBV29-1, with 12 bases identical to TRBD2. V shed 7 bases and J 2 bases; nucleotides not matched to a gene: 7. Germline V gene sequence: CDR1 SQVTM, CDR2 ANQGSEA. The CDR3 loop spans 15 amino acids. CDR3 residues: CSARLAGAPTDTQYF. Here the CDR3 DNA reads TGCAGCGCCCGACTAGCGGGGGCCCCCACAGATACGCAGTATTTT.

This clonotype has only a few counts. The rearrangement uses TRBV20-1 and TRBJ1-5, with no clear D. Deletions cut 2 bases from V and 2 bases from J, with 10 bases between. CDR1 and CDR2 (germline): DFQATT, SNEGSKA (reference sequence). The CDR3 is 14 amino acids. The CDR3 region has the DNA TGCAGTGCTAGAACACGGGGAGGCAATCAGCCCCAGCATTTT. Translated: CSARTRGGNQPQHF.

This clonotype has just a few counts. The DNA of the CDR3 is TGTGCCAGCAGTTATCAAGGCGGGACAGGGGTCCATCAGCCCCAGCATTTT. Amino acids: CASSYQGGTGVHQPQHF. This chain connects TRBV12-3 or TRBV12-4 to TRBJ1-5; TRBD1 matches 10 bases. Trimming removed 4 bases from V and 5 bases from J; junction bases left unmatched: 11. The CDR3 covers 17 residues.

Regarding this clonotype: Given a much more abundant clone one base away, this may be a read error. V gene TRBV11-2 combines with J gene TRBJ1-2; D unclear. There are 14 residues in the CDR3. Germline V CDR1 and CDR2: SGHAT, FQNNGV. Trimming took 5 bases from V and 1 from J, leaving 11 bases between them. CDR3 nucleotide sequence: TGTGCCAGCAGCGTAGGGTCGGGTAACTATGGCTACACCTTC. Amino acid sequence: CASSVGSGNYGYTF. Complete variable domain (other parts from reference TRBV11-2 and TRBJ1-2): EAGVAQSPRYKIIEKRQSVAFWCNPISGHATLYWYQQILGQGPKLLIQFQNNGVVDDSQLPKDRFSAERLKGVDSTLKIQPAKLEDSAVYLCASSVGSGNYGYTFGSGTRLTVV.

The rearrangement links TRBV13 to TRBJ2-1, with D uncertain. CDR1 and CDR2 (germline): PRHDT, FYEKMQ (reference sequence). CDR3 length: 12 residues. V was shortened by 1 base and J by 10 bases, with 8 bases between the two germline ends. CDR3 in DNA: TGTGCCAGCAGCTTAGATAAGGGAGAGCAGTTCTTC. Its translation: CASSLDKGEQFF.

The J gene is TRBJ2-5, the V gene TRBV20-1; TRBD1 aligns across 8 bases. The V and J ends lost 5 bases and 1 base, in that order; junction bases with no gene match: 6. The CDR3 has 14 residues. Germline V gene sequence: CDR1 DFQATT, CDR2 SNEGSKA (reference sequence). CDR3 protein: CSARRDRPQETQYF. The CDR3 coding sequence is TGCAGTGCTCGCCGGGACAGGCCCCAAGAGACCCAGTACTTC.

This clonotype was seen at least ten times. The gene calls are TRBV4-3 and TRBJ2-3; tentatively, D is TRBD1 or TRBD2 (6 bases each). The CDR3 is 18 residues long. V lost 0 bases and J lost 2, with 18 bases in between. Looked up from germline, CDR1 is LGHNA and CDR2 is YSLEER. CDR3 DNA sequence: TGCGCCAGCAGCCAAGATTGGGGGGCGTCGACCCCCACAGATACGCAGTATTTT. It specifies CASSQDWGASTPTDTQYF.